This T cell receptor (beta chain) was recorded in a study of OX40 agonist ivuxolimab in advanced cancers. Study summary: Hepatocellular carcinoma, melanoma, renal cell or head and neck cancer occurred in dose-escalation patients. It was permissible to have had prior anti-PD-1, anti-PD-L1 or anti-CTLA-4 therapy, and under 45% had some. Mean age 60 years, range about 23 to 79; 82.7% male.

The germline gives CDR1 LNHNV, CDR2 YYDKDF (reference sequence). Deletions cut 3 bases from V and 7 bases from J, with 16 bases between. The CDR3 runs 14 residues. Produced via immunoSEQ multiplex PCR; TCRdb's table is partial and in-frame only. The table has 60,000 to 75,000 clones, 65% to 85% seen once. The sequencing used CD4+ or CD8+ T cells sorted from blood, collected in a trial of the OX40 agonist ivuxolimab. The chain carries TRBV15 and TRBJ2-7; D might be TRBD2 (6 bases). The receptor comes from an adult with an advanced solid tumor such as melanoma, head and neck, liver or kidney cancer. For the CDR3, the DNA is TGTGCCACCAGCAGGCCACGGGACTCGCGGGAGCAGTACTTC. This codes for CATSRPRDSREQYF.